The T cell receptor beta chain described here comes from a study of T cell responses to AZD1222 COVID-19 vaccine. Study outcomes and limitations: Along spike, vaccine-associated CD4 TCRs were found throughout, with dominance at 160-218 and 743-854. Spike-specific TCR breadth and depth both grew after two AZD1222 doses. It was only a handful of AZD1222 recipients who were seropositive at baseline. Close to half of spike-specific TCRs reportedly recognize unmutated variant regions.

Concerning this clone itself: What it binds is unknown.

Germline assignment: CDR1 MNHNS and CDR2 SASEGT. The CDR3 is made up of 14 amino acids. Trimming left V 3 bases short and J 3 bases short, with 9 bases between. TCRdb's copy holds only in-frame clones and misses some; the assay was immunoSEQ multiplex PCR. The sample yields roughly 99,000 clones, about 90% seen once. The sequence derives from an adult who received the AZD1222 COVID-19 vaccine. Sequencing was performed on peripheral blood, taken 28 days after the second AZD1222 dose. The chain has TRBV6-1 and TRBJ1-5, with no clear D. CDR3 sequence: CASSDMDVNQPQHF. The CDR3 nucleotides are TGTGCCAGCAGTGATATGGATGTCAATCAGCCCCAGCATTTT.